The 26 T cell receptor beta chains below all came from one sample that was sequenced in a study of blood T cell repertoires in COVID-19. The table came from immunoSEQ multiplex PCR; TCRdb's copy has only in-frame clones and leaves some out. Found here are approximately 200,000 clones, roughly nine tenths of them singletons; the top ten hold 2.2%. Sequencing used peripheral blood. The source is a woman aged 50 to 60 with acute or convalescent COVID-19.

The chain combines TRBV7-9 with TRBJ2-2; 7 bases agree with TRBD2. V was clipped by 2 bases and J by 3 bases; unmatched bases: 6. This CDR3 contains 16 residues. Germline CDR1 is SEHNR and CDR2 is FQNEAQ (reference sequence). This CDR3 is CASSLQARGDTGELFF. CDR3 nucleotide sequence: TGTGCCAGCAGCTTACAGGCCCGGGGGGACACCGGGGAGCTGTTTTTT.

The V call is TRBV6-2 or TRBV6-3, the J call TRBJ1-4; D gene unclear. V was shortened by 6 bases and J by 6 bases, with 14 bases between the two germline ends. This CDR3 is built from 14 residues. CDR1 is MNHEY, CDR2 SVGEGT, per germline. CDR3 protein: CASSSGEPHEKLFF. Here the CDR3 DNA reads TGTGCCAGCAGCAGCGGGGAACCGCATGAAAAACTGTTTTTT.

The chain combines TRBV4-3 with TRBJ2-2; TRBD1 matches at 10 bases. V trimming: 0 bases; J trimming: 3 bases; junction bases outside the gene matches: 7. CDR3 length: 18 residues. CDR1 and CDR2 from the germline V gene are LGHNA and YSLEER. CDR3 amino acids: CASSQDIGTGAYTGELFF. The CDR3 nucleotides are TGCGCCAGCAGCCAAGATATCGGGACAGGGGCTTACACCGGGGAGCTGTTTTTT.

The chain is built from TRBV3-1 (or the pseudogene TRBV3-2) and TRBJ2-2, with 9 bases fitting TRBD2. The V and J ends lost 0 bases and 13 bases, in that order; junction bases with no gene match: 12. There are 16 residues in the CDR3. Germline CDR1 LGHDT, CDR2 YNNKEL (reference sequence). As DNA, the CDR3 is TGTGCCAGCAGCCAAGAGAGGAGCGGGGGGCTGGCTGCGCTGTTTTTT. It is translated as CASSQERSGGLAALFF.

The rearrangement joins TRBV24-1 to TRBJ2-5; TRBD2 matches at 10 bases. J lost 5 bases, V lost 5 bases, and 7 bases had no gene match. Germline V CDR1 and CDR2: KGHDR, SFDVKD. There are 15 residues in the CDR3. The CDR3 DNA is TGTGCCACCAGTGTAAGCGGGAGGGCCATTGAGACCCAGTACTTC. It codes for CATSVSGRAIETQYF.

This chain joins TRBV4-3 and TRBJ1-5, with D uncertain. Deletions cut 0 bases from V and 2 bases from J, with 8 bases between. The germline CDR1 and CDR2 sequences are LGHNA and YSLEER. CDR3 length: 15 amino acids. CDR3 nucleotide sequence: TGCGCCAGCAGCCAAGAAGCTAACGGCAATCAGCCCCAGCATTTT. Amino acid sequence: CASSQEANGNQPQHF.

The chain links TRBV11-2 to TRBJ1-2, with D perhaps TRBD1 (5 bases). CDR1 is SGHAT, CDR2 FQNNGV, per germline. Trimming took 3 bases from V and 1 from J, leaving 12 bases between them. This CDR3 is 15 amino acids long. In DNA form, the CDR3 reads TGTGCCAGCAGCTTGGAAAGAAGGGGTAACTATGGCTACACCTTC. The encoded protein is CASSLERRGNYGYTF.

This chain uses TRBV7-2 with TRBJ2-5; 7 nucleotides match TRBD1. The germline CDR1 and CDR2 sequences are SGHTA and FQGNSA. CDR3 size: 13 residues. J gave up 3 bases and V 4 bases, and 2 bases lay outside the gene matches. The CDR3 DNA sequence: TGTGCCAGCAGCTCCGGGACAGAAGAGACCCAGTACTTC. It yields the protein CASSSGTEETQYF.

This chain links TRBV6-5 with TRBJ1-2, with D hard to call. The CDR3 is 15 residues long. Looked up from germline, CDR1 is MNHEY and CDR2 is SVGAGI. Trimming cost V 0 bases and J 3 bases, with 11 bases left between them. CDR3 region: CASSYSTGLYYGYTF. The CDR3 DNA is TGTGCCAGCAGTTACTCGACCGGACTCTACTATGGCTACACCTTC.

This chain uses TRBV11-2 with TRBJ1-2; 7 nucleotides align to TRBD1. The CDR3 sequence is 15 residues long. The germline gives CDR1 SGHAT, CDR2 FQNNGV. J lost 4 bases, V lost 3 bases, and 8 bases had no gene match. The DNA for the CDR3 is TGTGCCAGCAGCTTCCTCCGACAGGGAGGCTATGGCTACACCTTC. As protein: CASSFLRQGGYGYTF.

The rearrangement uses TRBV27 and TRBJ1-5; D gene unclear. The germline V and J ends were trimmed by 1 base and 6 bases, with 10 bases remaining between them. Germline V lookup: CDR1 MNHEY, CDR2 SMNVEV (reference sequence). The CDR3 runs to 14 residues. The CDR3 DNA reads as TGTGCCAGCAGTTTATTTGGAGCCAGTCAGCCCCAGCATTTT. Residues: CASSLFGASQPQHF.

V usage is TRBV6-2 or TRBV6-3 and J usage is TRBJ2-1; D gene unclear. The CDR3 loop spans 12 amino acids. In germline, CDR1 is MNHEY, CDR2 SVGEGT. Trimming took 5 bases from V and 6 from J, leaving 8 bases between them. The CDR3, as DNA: TGTGCCAGCAGTAGACTGGGCAATGAGCAGTTCTTC. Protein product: CASSRLGNEQFF.

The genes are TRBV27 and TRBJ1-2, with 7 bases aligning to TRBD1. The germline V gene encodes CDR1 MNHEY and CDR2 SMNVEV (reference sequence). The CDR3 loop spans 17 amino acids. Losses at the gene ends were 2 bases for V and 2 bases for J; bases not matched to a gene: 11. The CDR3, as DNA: TGTGCCAGCAGTTTACTGGGGCAGGGGGTCGTAAACTATGGCTACACCTTC. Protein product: CASSLLGQGVVNYGYTF.

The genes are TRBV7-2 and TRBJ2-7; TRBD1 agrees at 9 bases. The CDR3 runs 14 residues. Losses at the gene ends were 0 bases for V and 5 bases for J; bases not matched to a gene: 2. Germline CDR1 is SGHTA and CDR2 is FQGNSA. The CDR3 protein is CASSLAWDRDEQYF. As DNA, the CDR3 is TGTGCCAGCAGCTTAGCGTGGGACAGGGACGAGCAGTACTTC.

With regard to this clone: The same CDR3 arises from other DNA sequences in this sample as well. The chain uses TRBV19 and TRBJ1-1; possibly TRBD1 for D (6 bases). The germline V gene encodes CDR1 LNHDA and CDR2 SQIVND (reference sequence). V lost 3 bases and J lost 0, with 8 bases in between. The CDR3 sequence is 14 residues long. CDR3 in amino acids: CASSIRGLNTEAFF. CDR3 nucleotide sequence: TGTGCCAGTAGTATCAGGGGTTTGAACACTGAAGCTTTCTTT.

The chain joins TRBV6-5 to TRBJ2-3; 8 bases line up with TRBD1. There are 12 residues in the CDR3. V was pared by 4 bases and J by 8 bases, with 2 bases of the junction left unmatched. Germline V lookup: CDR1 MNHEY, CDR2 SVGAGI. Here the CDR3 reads CASSFGQGTQYF. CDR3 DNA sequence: TGTGCCAGCAGTTTCGGACAGGGTACGCAGTATTTT.

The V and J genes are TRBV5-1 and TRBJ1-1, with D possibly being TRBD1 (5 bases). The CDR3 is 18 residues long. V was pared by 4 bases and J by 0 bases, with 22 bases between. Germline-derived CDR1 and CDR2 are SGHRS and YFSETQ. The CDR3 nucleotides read TGCGCCAGCAGCCCGGTAAAGCGGATCAGGGAGGTGAACACTGAAGCTTTCTTT. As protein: CASSPVKRIREVNTEAFF.

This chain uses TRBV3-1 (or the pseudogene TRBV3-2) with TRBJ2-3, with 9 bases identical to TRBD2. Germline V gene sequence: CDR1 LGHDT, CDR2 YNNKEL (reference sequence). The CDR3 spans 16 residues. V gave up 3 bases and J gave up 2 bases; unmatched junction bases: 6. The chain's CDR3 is CASSQWRGGPTDTQYF. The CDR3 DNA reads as TGTGCCAGCAGCCAGTGGCGGGGGGGCCCCACAGATACGCAGTATTTT.

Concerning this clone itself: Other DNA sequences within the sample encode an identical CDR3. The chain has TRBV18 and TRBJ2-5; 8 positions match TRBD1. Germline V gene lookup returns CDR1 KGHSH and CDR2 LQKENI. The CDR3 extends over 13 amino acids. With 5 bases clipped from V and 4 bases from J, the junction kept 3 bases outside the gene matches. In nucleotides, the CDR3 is TGTGCCAGCTCATCCGGACAGGGAGAGACCCAGTACTTC. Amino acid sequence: CASSSGQGETQYF.

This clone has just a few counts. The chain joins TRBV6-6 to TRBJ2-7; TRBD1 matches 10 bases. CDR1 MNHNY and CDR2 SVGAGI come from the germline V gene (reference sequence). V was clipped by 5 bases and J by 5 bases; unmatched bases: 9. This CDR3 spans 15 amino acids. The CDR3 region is CASSPPGQGTHEQYF. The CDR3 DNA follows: TGTGCCAGCAGTCCACCGGGACAGGGGACGCACGAGCAGTACTTC.

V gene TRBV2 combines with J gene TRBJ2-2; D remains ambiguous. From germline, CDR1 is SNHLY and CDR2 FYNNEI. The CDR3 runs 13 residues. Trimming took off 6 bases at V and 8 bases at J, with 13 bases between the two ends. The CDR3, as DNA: TGTGCCAGCAGCTCCCCTCTAGGAGGGGAGCTGTTTTTT. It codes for CASSSPLGGELFF.

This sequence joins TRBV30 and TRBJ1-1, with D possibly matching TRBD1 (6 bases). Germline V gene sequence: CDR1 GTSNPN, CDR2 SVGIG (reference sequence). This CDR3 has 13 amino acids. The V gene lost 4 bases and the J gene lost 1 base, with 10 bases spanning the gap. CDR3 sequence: CAWKDRENTEAFF. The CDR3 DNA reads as TGTGCCTGGAAGGACAGAGAGAACACTGAAGCTTTCTTT.

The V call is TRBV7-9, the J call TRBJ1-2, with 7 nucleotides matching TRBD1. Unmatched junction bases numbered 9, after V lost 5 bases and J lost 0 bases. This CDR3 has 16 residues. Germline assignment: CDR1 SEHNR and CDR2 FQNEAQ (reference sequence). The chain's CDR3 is CASSTTGQKANYGYTF. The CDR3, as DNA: TGTGCCAGCAGCACCACGGGACAGAAAGCTAACTATGGCTACACCTTC.

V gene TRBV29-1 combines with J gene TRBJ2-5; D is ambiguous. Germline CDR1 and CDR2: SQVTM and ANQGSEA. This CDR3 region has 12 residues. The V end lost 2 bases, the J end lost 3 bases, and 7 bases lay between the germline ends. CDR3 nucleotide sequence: TGCAGCGTTGAAAGTGCAGAAGAGACCCAGTACTTC. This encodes CSVESAEETQYF.

CDR3: CASSLDELAGGQDGELFF. Here the CDR3 DNA reads TGTGCCAGCAGCTTGGATGAGCTAGCGGGGGGGCAGGACGGGGAGCTGTTTTTT. The chain recombines TRBV5-4 with TRBJ2-2; TRBD2 aligns across 12 bases. V gave up 0 bases and J gave up 7 bases; unmatched junction bases: 10. This CDR3 spans 18 amino acids. Germline V lookup: CDR1 SGHNT, CDR2 YYREEE (reference sequence).

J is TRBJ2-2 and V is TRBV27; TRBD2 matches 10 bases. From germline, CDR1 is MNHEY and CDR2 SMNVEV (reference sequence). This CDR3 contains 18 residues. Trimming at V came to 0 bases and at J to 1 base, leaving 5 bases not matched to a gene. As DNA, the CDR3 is TGTGCCAGCAGTTTATCCCCAACTAGCGGGGTGAACACCGGGGAGCTGTTTTTT. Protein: CASSLSPTSGVNTGELFF.